The rows below give T cell receptor beta chains drawn from one sample of a study of graft-versus-host responses after intestinal transplantation. The repertoire was sequenced with immunoSEQ multiplex PCR; TCRdb's copy has only in-frame clones and lacks some. The table lists tens of thousands of clones, nearly 90% of them singletons. The antigens for these receptors are not known. The sample here was unstimulated CD8+ T cells sorted from spleen or lymph node cells, taken before transplant. The receptors were gathered from a human donor who was the organ donor for an intestinal transplant. The CDR3 runs from the conserved cysteine through the conserved F or W. D genes are given only for firm matches. Expanded clones are given a class, and other clones once, few, many or no size at all.

CDR3 DNA	CDR3 protein	V gene	CDR3 length	clone size	J gene	D gene
TGTGCCAGCAGACCACAGACCGGGGAGCTGTTTTTT	CASRPQTGELFF	TRBV6-6	12	NA	TRBJ2-2	NA
TGTGCCAGCAGCTTAAGGGGGGGGGCAGATACGCAGTATTTT	CASSLRGGADTQYF	TRBV13	14	NA	TRBJ2-3	NA
TGTGCCACCAGCCACCGGACTAGCGGGTACAATGAGCAGTTCTTC	CATSHRTSGYNEQFF	TRBV15	15	once	TRBJ2-1	TRBD2
TGTGCCAGCAGCTGGGGGACAGCCAATAATTCACCCCTCCACTTT	CASSWGTANNSPLHF	TRBV5-6	15	NA	TRBJ1-6	TRBD1
TGTGCCAGCAGCACCGGACAGGGATACTATGGCTACACCTTC	CASSTGQGYYGYTF	TRBV14	14	once	TRBJ1-2	TRBD1
TGTGCCTGGAGTGAGGGGACAGGGAATTCACCCCTCCACTTT	CAWSEGTGNSPLHF	TRBV30	14	NA	TRBJ1-6	TRBD1
TGTGCCAGCAGCCTGGACAGCATGAACACTGAAGCTTTCTTT	CASSLDSMNTEAFF	TRBV14	14	NA	TRBJ1-1	NA
TGCGCCAGCAGCCAGGGGGACAGACGCCAAGAGACCCAGTACTTC	CASSQGDRRQETQYF	TRBV4-1	15	once	TRBJ2-5	TRBD1
TGTGCCAGCAGCTCGACAGGGCCCAATCAGCCCCAGCATTTT	CASSSTGPNQPQHF	TRBV28	14	NA	TRBJ1-5	TRBD1
TGCGCCAGCAGCCAAGAGCAGGGGGCCTTCACTGAAGCTTTCTTT	CASSQEQGAFTEAFF	TRBV4-3	15	NA	TRBJ1-1	TRBD1
TGTGCCAGCAGCTTAGTGGGAGGGCCCGGCGGCGCTAACTATGGCTACACCTTC	CASSLVGGPGGANYGYTF	TRBV7-9	18	NA	TRBJ1-2	NA
TGTGCCAGCAGCACCCGGACAGGGAAGAACACTGAAGCTTTCTTT	CASSTRTGKNTEAFF	TRBV7-2	15	NA	TRBJ1-1	TRBD1
TGCAGCGTTAGGCCGGGGGCGGGGGGTACCCTCAGCACAGATACGCAGTATTTT	CSVRPGAGGTLSTDTQYF	TRBV29-1	18	NA	TRBJ2-3	TRBD2
TGTGCGGAGCAGGGAGCGGGTAATTCACCCCTCCACTTT	CAEQGAGNSPLHF	TRBV30	13	NA	TRBJ1-6	NA
TGTGCCAGCAGTTCCACCGACAGGGGGGTCGGTGAGCAGTTCTTC	CASSSTDRGVGEQFF	TRBV6-6	15	NA	TRBJ2-1	TRBD1
TGCGCCAGCAGCTTGGTTCCCGCGGGGTACGGACTAGATTCCACAGATACGCAGTATTTT	CASSLVPAGYGLDSTDTQYF	TRBV5-1	20	NA	TRBJ2-3	TRBD2
TGTGCCACCAGCCCCGACGGGCCAGCGGATGAAAAACTGTTTTTT	CATSPDGPADEKLFF	TRBV15	15	few	TRBJ1-4	NA
TGCGCCAGCAGCACCCGGACAGGAGGGAACACTGAAGCTTTCTTT	CASSTRTGGNTEAFF	TRBV5-1	15	NA	TRBJ1-1	TRBD1
TGTGCCAGTACCCAATCAGCGTTCTATGGCTACACCTTC	CASTQSAFYGYTF	TRBV19	13	NA	TRBJ1-2	NA
TGTGCCAGCAGTTTAAATAGTCGTGAGACCCAGTACTTC	CASSLNSRETQYF	TRBV27	13	NA	TRBJ2-5	NA
TGCGCCAGCAGCTTGGATGTGACTAGCGGGTCCAGGCGGTATTTT	CASSLDVTSGSRRYF	TRBV5-1	15	NA	TRBJ2-3	TRBD2
TGTGCCAGCAGCTTAGCGTCGGCCTTACAGAGAAACATGAACACTGAAGCTTTCTTT	CASSLASALQRNMNTEAFF	TRBV11-2	19	NA	TRBJ1-1	NA
TGTGCCAGCAGCTTAGATCCTTCCCGGGATACGCAGTATTTT	CASSLDPSRDTQYF	TRBV11-2	14	NA	TRBJ2-3	NA
TGTGCCAGCAGCACAAGGAGGGCGGAGGGCCGGGACAGTGAATATGGCTACACCTTC	CASSTRRAEGRDSEYGYTF	TRBV9	19	NA	TRBJ1-2	TRBD1